The text below deals with one TCR beta chain. As yet, its antigen is unknown. This sample was included in a study of post-analysis software for immune sequencing data. Study background: There were relapsing-remitting, secondary progressive and progressive-relapsing multiple sclerosis among the disease courses included.

Unique molecular identifiers had been added to the TCR beta cDNA libraries. The authors obtained 540,000 or so cDNA molecules from around 0.96 to 9.9 million T cells. Using its own MiXCR run on the PCR reads, TCRdb lists one record per CDR3 protein. There are about 770,000 distinct CDR3 sequences in the sample; about half occur only once, and around 4.7% lies in the top ten. The CDR3 extends over 15 amino acids. Deletions cut 0 bases from V and 3 bases from J, with 13 bases between. CDR1 is DFQATT and CDR2 is SNEGSKA in the germline V gene (reference sequence). Whole-study findings and limits: Normalized Chao1 diversity was significantly reduced in patients versus controls. Co-batched samples clustered tightly together by F measure. Patients had higher frequencies than controls of about five TRBV segments, including TRBV5-6, TRBV5-1 and TRBV20-1.

The specimen sequenced was blood. This sequence was found in a girl under 18 with multiple sclerosis. The chain joins TRBV20-1 to TRBJ2-3; D might be TRBD2 (7 bases). The CDR3 DNA sequence: TGCAGTGCTAGAGATGGGGGCGGGAGTACAGATACGCAGTATTTT. This encodes CSARDGGGSTDTQYF.